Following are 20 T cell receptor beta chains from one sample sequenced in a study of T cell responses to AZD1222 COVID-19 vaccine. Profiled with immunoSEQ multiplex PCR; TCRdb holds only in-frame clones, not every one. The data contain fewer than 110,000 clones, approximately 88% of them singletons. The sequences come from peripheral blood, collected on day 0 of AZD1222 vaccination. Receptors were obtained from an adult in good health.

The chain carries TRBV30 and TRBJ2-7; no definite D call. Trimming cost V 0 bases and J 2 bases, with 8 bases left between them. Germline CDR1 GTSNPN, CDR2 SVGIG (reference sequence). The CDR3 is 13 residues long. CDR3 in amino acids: CAWSVEVAYEQYF. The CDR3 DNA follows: TGTGCCTGGAGTGTAGAGGTAGCCTACGAGCAGTACTTC. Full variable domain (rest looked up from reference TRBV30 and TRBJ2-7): SQTIHQWPATLVQPVGSPLSLECTVEGTSNPNLYWYRQAAGRGLQLLFYSVGIGQISSEVPQNLSASRPQDRQFILSSKKLLLSDSGFYLCAWSVEVAYEQYFGPGTRLTVT.

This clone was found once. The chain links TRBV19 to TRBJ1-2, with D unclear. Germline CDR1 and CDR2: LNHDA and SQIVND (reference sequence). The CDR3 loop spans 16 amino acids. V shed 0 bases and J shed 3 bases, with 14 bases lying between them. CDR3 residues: CASSIDLVQAHYGYTF. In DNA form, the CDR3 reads TGTGCCAGTAGTATAGATCTGGTGCAAGCCCACTATGGCTACACCTTC. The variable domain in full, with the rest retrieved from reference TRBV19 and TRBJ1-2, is DGGITQSPKYLFRKEGQNVTLSCEQNLNHDAMYWYRQDPGQGLRLIYYSQIVNDFQKGDIAEGYSVSREKKESFPLTVTSAQKNPTAFYLCASSIDLVQAHYGYTFGSGTRLTVV.

The CDR3 DNA is TGTGCCAGCTCACCTCTAGAGGGGACAGATACGCAGTATTTT. Amino acids: CASSPLEGTDTQYF. The rearrangement joins TRBV18 to TRBJ2-3; either TRBD1 or TRBD2 may fit D (5 bases each). This CDR3 has 14 amino acids. Between the trimmed V and J ends, which lost 3 bases and 3 bases, there was a span of 10 bases. CDR1 is KGHSH and CDR2 is LQKENI in the germline V gene.

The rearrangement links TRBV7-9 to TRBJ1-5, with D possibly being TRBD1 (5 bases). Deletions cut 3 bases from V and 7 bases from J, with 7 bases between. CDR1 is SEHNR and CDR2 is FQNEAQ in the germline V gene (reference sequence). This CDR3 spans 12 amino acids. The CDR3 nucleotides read TGTGCCAGCAGCTTGCAGGGCCAGCCCCAGCATTTT. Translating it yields CASSLQGQPQHF.

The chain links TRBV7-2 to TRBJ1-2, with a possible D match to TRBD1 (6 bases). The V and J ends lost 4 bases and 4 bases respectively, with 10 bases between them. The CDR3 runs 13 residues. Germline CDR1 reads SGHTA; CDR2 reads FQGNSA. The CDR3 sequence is CASSSGGPYGYTF. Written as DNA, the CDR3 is TGTGCCAGCAGCTCCGGGGGCCCCTATGGCTACACCTTC.

The CDR3: CASSPPGSSYNEQFF. CDR3 DNA sequence: TGTGCCAGCTCACCTCCGGGGAGCTCCTACAATGAGCAGTTCTTC. The chain links TRBV18 to TRBJ2-1, with D possibly being TRBD2 (5 bases). The CDR3 is made up of 15 amino acids. V lost 3 bases and J 0 bases, leaving 9 bases between the germline ends. Germline assignment: CDR1 KGHSH and CDR2 LQKENI.

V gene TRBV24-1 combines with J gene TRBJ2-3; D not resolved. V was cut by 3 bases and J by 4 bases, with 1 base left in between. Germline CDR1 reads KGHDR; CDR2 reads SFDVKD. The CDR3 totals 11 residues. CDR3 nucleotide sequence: TGTGCCACCAGTGATCCAGATACGCAGTATTTT. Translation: CATSDPDTQYF.

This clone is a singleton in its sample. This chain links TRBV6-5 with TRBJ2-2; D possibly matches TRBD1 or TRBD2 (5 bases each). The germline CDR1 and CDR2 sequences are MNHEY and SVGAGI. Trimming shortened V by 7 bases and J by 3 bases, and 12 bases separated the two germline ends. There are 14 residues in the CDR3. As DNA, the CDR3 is TGTGCCAGCATGGGCCAGGGAGACACCGGGGAGCTGTTTTTT. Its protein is CASMGQGDTGELFF.

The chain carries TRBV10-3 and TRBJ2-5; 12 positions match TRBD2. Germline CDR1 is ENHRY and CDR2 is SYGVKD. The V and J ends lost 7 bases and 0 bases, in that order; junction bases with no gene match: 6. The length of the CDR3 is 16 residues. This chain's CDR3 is CAIKSGLAGNQETQYF. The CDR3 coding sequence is TGTGCCATCAAAAGCGGACTAGCGGGGAACCAAGAGACCCAGTACTTC.

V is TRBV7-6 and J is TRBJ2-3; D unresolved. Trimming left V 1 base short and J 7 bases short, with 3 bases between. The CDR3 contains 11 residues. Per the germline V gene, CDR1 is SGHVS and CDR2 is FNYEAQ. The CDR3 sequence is CASSLGYTQYF. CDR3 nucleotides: TGTGCCAGCAGCTTAGGTTATACGCAGTATTTT.

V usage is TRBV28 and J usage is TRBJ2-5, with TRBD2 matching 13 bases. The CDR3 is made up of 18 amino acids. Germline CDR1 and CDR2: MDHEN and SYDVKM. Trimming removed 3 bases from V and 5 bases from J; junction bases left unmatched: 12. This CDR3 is CASSFLILTSGRRETQYF. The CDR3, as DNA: TGTGCCAGCAGTTTCCTTATCTTGACTAGCGGGAGGCGGGAGACCCAGTACTTC.

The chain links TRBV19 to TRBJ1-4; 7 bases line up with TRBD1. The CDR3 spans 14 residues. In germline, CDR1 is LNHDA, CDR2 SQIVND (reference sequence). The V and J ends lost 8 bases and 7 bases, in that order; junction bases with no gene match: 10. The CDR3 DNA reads TGTGCCAGTGAACCGACAGGGATTAGTGAAAAACTGTTTTTT. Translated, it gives CASEPTGISEKLFF.

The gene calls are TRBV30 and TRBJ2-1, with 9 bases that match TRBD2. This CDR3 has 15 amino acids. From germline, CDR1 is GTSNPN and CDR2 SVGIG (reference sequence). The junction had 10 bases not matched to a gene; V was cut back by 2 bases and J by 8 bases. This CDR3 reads CAWSFGSGRWDEQFF. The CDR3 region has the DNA TGTGCCTGGAGTTTTGGTAGCGGGAGATGGGATGAGCAGTTCTTC.

The CDR3 DNA is TGTGCCAGCAGCGCTGTTAGGGACAGCGCACTTAATTCACCCCTCCACTTT. Its translation is CASSAVRDSALNSPLHF. This sequence joins TRBV9 and TRBJ1-6; 7 bases fit TRBD1. Germline V gene data show CDR1 as SGDLS and CDR2 as YYNGEE. V lost 3 bases, J lost 6 bases, and 12 bases stayed unmatched. This CDR3 region has 17 residues.

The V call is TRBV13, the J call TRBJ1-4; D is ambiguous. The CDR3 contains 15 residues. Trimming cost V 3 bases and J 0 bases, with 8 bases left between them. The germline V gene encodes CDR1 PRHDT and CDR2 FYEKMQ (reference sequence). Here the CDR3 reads CASSLGFATNEKLFF. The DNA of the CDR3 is TGTGCCAGCAGCTTGGGCTTTGCAACTAATGAAAAACTGTTTTTT.

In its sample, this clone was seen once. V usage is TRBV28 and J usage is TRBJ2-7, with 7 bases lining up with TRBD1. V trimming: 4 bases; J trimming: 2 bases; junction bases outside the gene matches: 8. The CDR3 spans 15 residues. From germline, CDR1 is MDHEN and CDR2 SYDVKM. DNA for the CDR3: TGTGCCAGCAGTTCCACCGCCGACAGGGCCTACGAGCAGTACTTC. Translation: CASSSTADRAYEQYF.

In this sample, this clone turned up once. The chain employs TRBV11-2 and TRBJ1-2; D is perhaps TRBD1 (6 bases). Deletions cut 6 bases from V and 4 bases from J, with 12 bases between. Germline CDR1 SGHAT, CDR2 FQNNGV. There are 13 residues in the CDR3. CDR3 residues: CASRMAGAYGYTF. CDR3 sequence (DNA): TGTGCCAGCAGGATGGCGGGGGCCTATGGCTACACCTTC. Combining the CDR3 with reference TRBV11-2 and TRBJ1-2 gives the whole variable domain EAGVAQSPRYKIIEKRQSVAFWCNPISGHATLYWYQQILGQGPKLLIQFQNNGVVDDSQLPKDRFSAERLKGVDSTLKIQPAKLEDSAVYLCASRMAGAYGYTFGSGTRLTVV.

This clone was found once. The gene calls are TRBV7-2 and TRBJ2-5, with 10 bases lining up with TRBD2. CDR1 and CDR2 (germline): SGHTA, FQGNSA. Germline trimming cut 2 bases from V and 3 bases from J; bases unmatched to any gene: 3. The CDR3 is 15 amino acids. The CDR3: CASSLFGLAEETQYF. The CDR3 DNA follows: TGTGCCAGCAGCTTATTCGGACTAGCGGAAGAGACCCAGTACTTC. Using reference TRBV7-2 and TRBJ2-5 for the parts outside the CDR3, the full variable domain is GAGVSQSPSNKVTEKGKDVELRCDPISGHTALYWYRQSLGQGLEFLIYFQGNSAPDKSGLPSDRFSAERTGGSVSTLTIQRTQQEDSAVYLCASSLFGLAEETQYFGPGTRLLVL.

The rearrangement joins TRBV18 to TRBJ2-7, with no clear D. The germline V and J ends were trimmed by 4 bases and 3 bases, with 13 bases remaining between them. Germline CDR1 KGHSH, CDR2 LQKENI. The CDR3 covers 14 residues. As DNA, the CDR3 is TGTGCCAGCTCACAAGCTACAGACGGCTACGAGCAGTACTTC. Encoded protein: CASSQATDGYEQYF.

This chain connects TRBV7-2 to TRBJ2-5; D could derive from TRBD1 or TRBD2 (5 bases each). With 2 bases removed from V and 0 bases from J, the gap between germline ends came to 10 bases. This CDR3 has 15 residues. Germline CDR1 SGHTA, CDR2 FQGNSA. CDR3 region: CASSLLRGNQETQYF. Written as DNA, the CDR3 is TGTGCCAGCAGCTTACTGAGGGGAAACCAAGAGACCCAGTACTTC.